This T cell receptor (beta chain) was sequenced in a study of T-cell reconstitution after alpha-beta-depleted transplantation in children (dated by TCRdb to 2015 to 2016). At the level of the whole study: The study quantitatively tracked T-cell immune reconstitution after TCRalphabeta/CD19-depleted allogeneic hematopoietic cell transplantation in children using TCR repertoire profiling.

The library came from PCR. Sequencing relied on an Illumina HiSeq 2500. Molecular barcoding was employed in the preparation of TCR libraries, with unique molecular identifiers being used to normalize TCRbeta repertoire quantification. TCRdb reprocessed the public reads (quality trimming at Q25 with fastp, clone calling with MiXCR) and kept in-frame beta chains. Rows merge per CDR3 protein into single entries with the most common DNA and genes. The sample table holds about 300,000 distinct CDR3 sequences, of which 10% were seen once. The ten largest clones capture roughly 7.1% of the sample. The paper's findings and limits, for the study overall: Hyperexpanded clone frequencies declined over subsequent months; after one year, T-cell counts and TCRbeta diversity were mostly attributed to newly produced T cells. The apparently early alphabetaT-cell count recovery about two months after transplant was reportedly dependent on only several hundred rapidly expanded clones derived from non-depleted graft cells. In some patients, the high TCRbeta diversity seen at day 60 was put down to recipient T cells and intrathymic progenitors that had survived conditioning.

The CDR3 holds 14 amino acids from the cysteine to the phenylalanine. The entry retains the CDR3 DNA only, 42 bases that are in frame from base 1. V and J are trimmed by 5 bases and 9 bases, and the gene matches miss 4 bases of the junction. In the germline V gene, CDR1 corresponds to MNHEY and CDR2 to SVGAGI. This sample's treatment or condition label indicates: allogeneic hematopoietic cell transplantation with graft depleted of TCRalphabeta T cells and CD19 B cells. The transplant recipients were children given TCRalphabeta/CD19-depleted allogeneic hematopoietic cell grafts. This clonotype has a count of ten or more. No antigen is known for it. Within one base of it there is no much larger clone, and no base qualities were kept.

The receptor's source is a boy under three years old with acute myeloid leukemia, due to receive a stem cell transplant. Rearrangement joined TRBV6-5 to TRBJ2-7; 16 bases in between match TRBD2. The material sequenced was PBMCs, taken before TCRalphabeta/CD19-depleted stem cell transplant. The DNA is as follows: TGTGCCAGCAGTCCCGGGACTAGCGGGAGGGGGCAGTACTTC. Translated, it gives CASSPGTSGRGQYF.